This T cell receptor beta chain emerged from a study of blood T cell repertoires in COVID-19. Germline CDR1 ENHRY, CDR2 SYGVKD. J gave up 7 bases and V 6 bases, and 9 bases lay outside the gene matches. The CDR3 is 13 amino acids. The assay was immunoSEQ multiplex PCR, and TCRdb's table has in-frame clones only and misses some. The top ten clones hold approximately 7% of a sample with about 100,000 clones, over 75% of them seen once. The receptor was derived from a young man in a cohort sampled during active COVID-19. Sequenced sample: peripheral blood. The chain couples TRBV10-3 to TRBJ2-7; 7 nucleotides agree with TRBD2. In DNA form, the CDR3 reads TGTGCCATCAGAGACCGTCAGGGAGGGGAGCAGTACTTC. This translates into CAIRDRQGGEQYF.